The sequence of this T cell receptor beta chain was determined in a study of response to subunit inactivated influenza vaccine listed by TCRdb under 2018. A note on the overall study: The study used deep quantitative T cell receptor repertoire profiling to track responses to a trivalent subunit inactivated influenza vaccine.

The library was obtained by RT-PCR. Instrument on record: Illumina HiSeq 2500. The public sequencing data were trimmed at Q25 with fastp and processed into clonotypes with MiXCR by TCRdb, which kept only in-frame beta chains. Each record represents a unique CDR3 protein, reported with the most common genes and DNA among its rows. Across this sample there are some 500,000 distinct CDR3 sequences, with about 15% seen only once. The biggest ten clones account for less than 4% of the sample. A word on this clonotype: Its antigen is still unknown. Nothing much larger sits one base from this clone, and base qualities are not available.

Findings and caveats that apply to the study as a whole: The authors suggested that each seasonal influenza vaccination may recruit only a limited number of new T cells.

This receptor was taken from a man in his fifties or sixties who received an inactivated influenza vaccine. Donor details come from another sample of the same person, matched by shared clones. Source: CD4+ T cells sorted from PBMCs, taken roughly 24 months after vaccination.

Read as DNA, the sequence is TGTGCCAGCCGTACCTCCGGGACGGAGACCCAGTACTTC. The translation is CASRTSGTETQYF. The chain couples TRBV28 to TRBJ2-5; the D gene is possibly TRBD1 or TRBD2, with 5 bases matching each. Reading from cysteine to phenylalanine, the CDR3 counts 13 amino acids. Left in the record is the CDR3 DNA by itself, 39 bases read in frame from the first base. CDR1 is given as MDHEN and CDR2 as SYDVKM, both from the germline V gene. The V and J ends are trimmed by 8 bases and 5 bases, leaving 15 bases between them.